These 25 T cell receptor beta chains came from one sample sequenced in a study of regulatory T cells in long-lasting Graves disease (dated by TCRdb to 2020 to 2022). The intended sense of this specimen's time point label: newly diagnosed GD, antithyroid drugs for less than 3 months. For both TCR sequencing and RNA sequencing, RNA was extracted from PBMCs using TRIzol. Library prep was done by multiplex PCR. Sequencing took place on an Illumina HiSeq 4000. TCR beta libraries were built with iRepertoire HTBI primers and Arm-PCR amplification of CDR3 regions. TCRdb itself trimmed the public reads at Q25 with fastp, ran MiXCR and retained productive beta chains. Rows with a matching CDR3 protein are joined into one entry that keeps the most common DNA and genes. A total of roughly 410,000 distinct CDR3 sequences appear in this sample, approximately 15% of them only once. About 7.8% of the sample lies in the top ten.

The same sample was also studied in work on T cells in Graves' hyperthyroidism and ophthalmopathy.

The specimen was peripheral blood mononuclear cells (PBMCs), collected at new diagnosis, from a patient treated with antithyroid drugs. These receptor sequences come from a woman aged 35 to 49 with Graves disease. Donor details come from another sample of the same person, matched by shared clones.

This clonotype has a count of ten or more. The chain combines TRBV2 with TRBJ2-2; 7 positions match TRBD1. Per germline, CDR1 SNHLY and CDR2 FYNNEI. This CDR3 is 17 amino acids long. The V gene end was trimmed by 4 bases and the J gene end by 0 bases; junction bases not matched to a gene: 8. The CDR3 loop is CASSGPRDSTNTGELFF. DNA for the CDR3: TGTGCCAGCAGTGGACCCCGGGACAGTACGAACACCGGGGAGCTGTTTTTT.

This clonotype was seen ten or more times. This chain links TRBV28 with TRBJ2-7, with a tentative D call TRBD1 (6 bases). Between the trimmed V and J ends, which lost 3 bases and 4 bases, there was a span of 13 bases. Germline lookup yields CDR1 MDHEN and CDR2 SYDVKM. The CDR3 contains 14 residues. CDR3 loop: CASSFHNRVYEQYF. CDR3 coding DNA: TGTGCCAGCAGTTTTCATAACAGGGTTTACGAGCAGTACTTC.

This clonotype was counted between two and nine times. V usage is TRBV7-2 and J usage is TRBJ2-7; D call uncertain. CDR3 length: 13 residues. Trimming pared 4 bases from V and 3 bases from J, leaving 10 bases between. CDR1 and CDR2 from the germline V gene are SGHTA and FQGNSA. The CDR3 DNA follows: TGTGCCAGCAGCTCTACCCCCAGCTACGAGCAGTACTTC. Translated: CASSSTPSYEQYF. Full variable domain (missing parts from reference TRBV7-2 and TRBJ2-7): GAGVSQSPSNKVTEKGKDVELRCDPISGHTALYWYRQSLGQGLEFLIYFQGNSAPDKSGLPSDRFSAERTGGSVSTLTIQRTQQEDSAVYLCASSSTPSYEQYFGPGTRLTVT.

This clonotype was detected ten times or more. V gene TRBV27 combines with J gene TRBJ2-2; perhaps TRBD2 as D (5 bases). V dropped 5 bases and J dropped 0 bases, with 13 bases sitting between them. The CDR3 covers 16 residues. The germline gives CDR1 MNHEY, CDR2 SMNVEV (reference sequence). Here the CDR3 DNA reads TGTGCCAGCAGTCTCTCGGGAATCGCGAACACCGGGGAGCTGTTTTTT. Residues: CASSLSGIANTGELFF.

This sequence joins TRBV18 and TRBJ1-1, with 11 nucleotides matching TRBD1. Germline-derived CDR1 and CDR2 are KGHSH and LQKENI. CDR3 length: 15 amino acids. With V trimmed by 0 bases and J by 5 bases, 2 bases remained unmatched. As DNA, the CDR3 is TGTGCCAGCTCACCACCCGGGACAGGGGGTACTGAAGCTTTCTTT. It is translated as CASSPPGTGGTEAFF.

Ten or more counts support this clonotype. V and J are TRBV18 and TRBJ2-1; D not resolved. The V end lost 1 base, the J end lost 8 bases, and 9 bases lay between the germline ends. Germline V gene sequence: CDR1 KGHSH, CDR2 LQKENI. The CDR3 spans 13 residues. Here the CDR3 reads CASSPRRRDEQFF. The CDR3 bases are TGTGCCAGCTCACCACGGCGGCGCGATGAGCAGTTCTTC.

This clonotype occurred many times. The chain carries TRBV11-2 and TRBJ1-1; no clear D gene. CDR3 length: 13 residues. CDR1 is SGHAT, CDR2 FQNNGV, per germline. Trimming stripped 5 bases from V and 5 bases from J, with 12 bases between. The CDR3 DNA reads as TGTGCCAGCAGCCCGACGAGGGAAACTGAAGCTTTCTTT. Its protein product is CASSPTRETEAFF.

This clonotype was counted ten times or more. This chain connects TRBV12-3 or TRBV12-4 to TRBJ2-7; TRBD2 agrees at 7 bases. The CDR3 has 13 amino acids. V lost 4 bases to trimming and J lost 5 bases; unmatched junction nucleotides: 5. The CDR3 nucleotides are TGTGCCAGCAGTTACAGCGGGACCAACGAGCAGTACTTC. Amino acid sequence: CASSYSGTNEQYF.

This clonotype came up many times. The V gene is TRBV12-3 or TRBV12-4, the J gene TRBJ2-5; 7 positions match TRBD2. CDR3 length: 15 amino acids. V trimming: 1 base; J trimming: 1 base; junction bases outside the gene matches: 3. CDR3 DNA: TGTGCCAGCAGTTTAGGGGGCGGGGGCCAAGAGACCCAGTACTTC. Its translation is CASSLGGGGQETQYF.

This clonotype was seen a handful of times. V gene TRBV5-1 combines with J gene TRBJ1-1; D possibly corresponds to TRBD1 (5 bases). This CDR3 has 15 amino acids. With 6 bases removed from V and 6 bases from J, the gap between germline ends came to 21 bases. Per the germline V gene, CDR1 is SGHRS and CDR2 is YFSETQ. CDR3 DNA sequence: TGCGCCAGCACCCCGACAGCCTCCCTGAGCGCTGAAGCTTTCTTT. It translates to CASTPTASLSAEAFF.

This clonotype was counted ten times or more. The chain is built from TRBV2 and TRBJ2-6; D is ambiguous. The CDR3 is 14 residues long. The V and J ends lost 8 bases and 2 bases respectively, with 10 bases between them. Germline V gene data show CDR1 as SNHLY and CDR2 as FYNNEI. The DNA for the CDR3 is TGTGCCAGCTCGACGCTTGCTGGGGCCAACGTCCTGACTTTC. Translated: CASSTLAGANVLTF.

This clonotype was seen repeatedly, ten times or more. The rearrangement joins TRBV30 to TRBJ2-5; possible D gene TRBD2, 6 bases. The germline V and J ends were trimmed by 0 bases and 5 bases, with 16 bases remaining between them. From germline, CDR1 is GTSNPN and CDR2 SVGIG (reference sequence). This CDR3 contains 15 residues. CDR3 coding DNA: TGTGCCTGGAGTGTAGGGGCGGGGAGTGGTGAGACCCAGTACTTC. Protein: CAWSVGAGSGETQYF. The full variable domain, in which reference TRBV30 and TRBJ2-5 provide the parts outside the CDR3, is SQTIHQWPATLVQPVGSPLSLECTVEGTSNPNLYWYRQAAGRGLQLLFYSVGIGQISSEVPQNLSASRPQDRQFILSSKKLLLSDSGFYLCAWSVGAGSGETQYFGPGTRLLVL.

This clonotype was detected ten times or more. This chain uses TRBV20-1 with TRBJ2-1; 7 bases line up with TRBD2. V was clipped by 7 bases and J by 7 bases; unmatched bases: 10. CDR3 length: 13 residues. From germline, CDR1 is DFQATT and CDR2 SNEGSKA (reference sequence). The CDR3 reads CSVASGSSNEQFF. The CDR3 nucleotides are TGCAGTGTGGCTAGCGGCTCGTCTAATGAGCAGTTCTTC.

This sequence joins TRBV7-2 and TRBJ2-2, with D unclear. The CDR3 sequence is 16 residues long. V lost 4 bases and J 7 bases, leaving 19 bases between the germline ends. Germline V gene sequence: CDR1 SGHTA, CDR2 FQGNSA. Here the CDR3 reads CASSWFYLGRDGELFF. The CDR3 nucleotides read TGTGCCAGCAGCTGGTTTTATCTAGGGCGTGACGGGGAGCTGTTTTTT.

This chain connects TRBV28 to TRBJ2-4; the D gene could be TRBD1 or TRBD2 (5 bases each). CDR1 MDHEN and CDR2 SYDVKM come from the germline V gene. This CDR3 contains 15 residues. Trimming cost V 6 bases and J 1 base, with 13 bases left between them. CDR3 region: CASRAPREAKNIQYF. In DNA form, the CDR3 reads TGTGCCAGCAGGGCCCCCAGGGAGGCCAAAAACATTCAGTACTTC.

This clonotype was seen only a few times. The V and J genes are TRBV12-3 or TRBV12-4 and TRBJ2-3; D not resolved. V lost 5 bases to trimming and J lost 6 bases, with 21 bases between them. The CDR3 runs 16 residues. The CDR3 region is CASSPRTGPVGDTQYF. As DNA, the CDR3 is TGTGCCAGCAGTCCTAGGACGGGCCCAGTAGGGGATACGCAGTATTTT.

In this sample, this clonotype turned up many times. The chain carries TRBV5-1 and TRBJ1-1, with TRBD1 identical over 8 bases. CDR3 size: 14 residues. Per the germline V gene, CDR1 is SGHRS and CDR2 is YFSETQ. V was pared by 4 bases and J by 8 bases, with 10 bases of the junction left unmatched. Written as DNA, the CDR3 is TGCGCCAGCAGCGCCACGACAGGGGTCCAGGAAGCTTTCTTT. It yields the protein CASSATTGVQEAFF.

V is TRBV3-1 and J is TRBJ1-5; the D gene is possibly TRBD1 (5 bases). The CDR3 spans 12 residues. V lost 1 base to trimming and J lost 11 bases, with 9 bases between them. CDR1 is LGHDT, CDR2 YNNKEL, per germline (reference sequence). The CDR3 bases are TGTGCCAGCAGCCAAGGGGACGAGGCCCAGCATTTT. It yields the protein CASSQGDEAQHF.

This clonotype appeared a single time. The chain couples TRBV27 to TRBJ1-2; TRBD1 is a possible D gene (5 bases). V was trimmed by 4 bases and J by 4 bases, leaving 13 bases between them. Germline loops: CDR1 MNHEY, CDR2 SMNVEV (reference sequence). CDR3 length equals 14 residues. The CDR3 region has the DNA TGTGCCAGCAGTTATGACAGCTCTATCTATGGCTACACCTTC. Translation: CASSYDSSIYGYTF.

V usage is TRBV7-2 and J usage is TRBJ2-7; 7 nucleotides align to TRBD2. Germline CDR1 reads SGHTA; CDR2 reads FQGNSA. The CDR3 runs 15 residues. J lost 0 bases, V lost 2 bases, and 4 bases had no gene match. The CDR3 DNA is TGTGCCAGCAGCTTAACTAGCGAGAGCTCCTACGAGCAGTACTTC. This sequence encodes CASSLTSESSYEQYF.

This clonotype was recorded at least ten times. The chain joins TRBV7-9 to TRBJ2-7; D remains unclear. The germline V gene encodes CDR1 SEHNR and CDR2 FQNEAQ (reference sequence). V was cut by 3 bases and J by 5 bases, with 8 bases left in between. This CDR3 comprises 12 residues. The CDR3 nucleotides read TGTGCCAGCAGCTTTTTTGGAAACGAGCAGTACTTC. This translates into CASSFFGNEQYF. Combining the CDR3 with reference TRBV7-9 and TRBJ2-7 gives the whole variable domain DTGVSQNPRHKITKRGQNVTFRCDPISEHNRLYWYRQTLGQGPEFLTYFQNEAQLEKSRLLSDRFSAERPKGSFSTLEIQRTEQGDSAMYLCASSFFGNEQYFGPGTRLTVT.

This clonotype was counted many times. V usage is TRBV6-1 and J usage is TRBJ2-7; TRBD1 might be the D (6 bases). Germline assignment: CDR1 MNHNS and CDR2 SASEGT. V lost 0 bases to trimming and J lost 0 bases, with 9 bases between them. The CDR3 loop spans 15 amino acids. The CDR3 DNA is TGTGCCAGCAGTGAAGCCGGGACAAGCTCCTACGAGCAGTACTTC. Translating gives CASSEAGTSSYEQYF.

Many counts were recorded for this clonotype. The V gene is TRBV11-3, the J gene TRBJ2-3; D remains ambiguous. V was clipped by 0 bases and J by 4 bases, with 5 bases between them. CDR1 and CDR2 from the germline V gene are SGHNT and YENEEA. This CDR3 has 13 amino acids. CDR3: CASSLDNADTQYF. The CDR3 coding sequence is TGTGCCAGCAGCTTAGACAATGCAGATACGCAGTATTTT.

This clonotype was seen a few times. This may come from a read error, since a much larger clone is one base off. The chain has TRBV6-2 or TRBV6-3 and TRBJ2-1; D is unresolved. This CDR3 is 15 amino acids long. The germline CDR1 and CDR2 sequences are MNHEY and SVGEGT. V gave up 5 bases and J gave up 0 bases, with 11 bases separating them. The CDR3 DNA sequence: TGTGCCAGCAGTATCCCTGGAGACTCCTACAATGAGCAGTTCTTC. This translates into CASSIPGDSYNEQFF.

The CDR3 loop reads CATSAAGTSTEAFF. In nucleotides, the CDR3 is TGTGCCACCAGTGCCGCAGGGACGAGCACTGAAGCTTTCTTT. The V and J genes are TRBV24-1 and TRBJ1-1; weak D call: TRBD1 (5 bases). The CDR3 is 14 amino acids. V lost 5 bases and J 4 bases, leaving 13 bases between the germline ends. CDR1 is KGHDR, CDR2 SFDVKD, per germline.